Presented here are 30 T cell receptor beta chains from one specimen sequenced in a study of blood T cells in healthy people across ages. The use of a sample-barcoded 5' primer and a J-beta primer mix characterized a second PCR of roughly 6 to 11 cycles. TCRdb re-analysed the 5' RACE reads in MiXCR, keeping a single row per CDR3 protein. The sample contains 600,000 to 850,000 distinct CDR3 sequences, roughly 25% of which appear only once. Another study also made use of these data, one on T cells of mothers and their children.

The sequenced material came from blood. Receptor source: a boy between 10 and 17 years old in good health.

The V gene is TRBV2, the J gene TRBJ2-3; tentatively, D is TRBD2 (5 bases). The CDR3 covers 14 residues. V dropped 8 bases and J dropped 1 base, with 13 bases sitting between them. Germline assignment: CDR1 SNHLY and CDR2 FYNNEI. The CDR3: CASDGAVRTDTQYF. The CDR3 region has the DNA TGTGCCAGCGACGGAGCGGTCCGCACAGATACGCAGTATTTT.

This clonotype came up a few times. This chain uses TRBV5-1 with TRBJ2-7, with 10 bases fitting TRBD1. This CDR3 is built from 15 residues. Germline lookup yields CDR1 SGHRS and CDR2 YFSETQ. V was clipped by 2 bases and J by 6 bases; unmatched bases: 8. CDR3 nucleotides: TGCGCCAGCAGCTTCGGGACAGGGGCATTAGGCGAGCAGTACTTC. Its protein is CASSFGTGALGEQYF.

V is TRBV7-3 and J is TRBJ2-5, with TRBD2 matching 9 bases. The end of the DNA is better explained by TRBJ2-1, so the J call may be wrong. Per the germline V gene, CDR1 is SGHTA and CDR2 is FQGTGA. This CDR3 comprises 14 residues. The CDR3 loop reads CASSSVAGVNEQFF. The CDR3 DNA is TGTGCCAGCAGCTCCGTAGCGGGGGTCAATGAGCAGTTCTTC.

This clonotype was seen a few times. The chain combines TRBV15 with TRBJ1-3; D ambiguous. The CDR3 is 15 residues long. Germline loops: CDR1 LNHNV, CDR2 YYDKDF (reference sequence). Trimming removed 0 bases from V and 4 bases from J, with 10 bases in between. The CDR3 here is CATSRDGLGGNTIYF. In DNA, the CDR3 is TGTGCCACCAGCAGAGATGGTCTCGGGGGAAACACCATATATTTT.

This clonotype was counted between two and nine times. The V gene is TRBV19, the J gene TRBJ2-7; D not certain. CDR1 is LNHDA and CDR2 is SQIVND in the germline V gene (reference sequence). V was clipped by 5 bases and J by 0 bases, with 14 bases between them. This CDR3 has 15 residues. CDR3 loop: CASSPQAHSSYEQYF. In DNA form, the CDR3 reads TGTGCCAGTAGTCCGCAAGCGCACAGCTCCTACGAGCAGTACTTC.

This clonotype came up once. The chain has TRBV29-1 and TRBJ1-2, with unresolved D. Germline assignment: CDR1 SQVTM and CDR2 ANQGSEA. V lost 1 base, J lost 7 bases, and 13 bases lay in between. The CDR3 has 13 residues. CDR3 sequence (DNA): TGCAGCGTTGAAGTCTCCTTCCGAGGTGGCTACACCTTC. Protein product: CSVEVSFRGGYTF.

The chain links TRBV4-1 to TRBJ1-2; TRBD1 matches at 9 bases. Germline V gene lookup returns CDR1 MGHRA and CDR2 YSYEKL. CDR3 size: 15 residues. V trimming: 0 bases; J trimming: 8 bases; junction bases outside the gene matches: 7. The CDR3 is CASSQDHGTGLGYTF. In nucleotides, the CDR3 is TGCGCCAGCAGCCAAGATCATGGGACAGGGTTGGGCTACACCTTC.

This clonotype was picked up a small number of times. The chain employs TRBV5-1 and TRBJ2-5; 13 bases are a match to TRBD2. The assigned J gene may be wrong: the sequence end matches TRBJ2-7 better. The CDR3 length is 15 residues. The germline CDR1 and CDR2 sequences are SGHRS and YFSETQ. As DNA, the CDR3 is TGCGCCAGCAGCCCCGGACTAGCGGGAGACCACGAGCAGTACTTC. Translated: CASSPGLAGDHEQYF.

The CDR3 sequence: CASNVGKRGYEQYF. The CDR3 DNA is TGTGCCAGCAACGTGGGGAAGCGGGGCTACGAGCAGTACTTC. The rearrangement joins TRBV9 to TRBJ2-7, with 7 positions matching TRBD2. Unmatched junction bases numbered 9, after V lost 6 bases and J lost 3 bases. CDR1 is SGDLS and CDR2 is YYNGEE in the germline V gene. This CDR3 spans 14 amino acids.

Notes on this clonotype: The junction departs from the called germline gene at one end, perhaps through a read error. The chain employs TRBV5-1 and TRBJ1-4; D call uncertain. CDR1 and CDR2 from the germline V gene are SGHRS and YFSETQ. The CDR3 has 16 residues. CDR3 nucleotide sequence: TGCGCCAGCAGCGCGATACCGAGTGCAACTAATGGAAAACTGTTTTTT. It specifies CASSAIPSATNGKLFF.

In this sample, this clonotype turned up a few times. J is TRBJ2-2 and V is TRBV6-4; no reliable D call. Trimming removed 0 bases at V and 4 bases at J, with 3 bases between. Germline values: CDR1 MRHNA, CDR2 SNTAGT. The CDR3 spans 13 residues. CDR3 protein: CASSDSVTGELFF. Here the CDR3 DNA reads TGTGCCAGCAGTGACTCCGTCACCGGGGAGCTGTTTTTT.

This clonotype was found a few times. The V and J genes are TRBV7-6 and TRBJ2-5; TRBD2 aligns across 7 bases. V was pared by 1 base and J by 5 bases, with 10 bases of the junction left unmatched. Germline V gene data show CDR1 as SGHVS and CDR2 as FNYEAQ. The CDR3 extends over 16 amino acids. CDR3: CASSLGAGVGVETQYF. DNA for the CDR3: TGTGCCAGCAGCTTAGGTGCGGGGGTTGGGGTCGAGACCCAGTACTTC. Drawing the rest from reference TRBV7-6 and TRBJ2-5, the complete variable domain is GAGVSQSPRYKVTKRGQDVALRCDPISGHVSLYWYRQALGQGPEFLTYFNYEAQQDKSGLPNDRFSAERPEGSISTLTIQRTEQRDSAMYRCASSLGAGVGVETQYFGPGTRLLVL.

This clonotype was seen only a few times. The chain is built from TRBV19 and TRBJ1-2, with a tentative D call TRBD1 (5 bases). The CDR3 has 11 amino acids. Trimming stripped 11 bases from V and 2 bases from J, with 9 bases between. Per germline, CDR1 LNHDA and CDR2 SQIVND (reference sequence). The CDR3 region has the DNA TGTGCCGTGGGGCAGAACTATGGCTACACCTTC. Translated: CAVGQNYGYTF.

The J gene is TRBJ2-1, the V gene TRBV19; 15 positions agree with TRBD2. In germline, CDR1 is LNHDA, CDR2 SQIVND (reference sequence). Trimming removed 6 bases from V and 4 bases from J; junction bases left unmatched: 10. The CDR3 consists of 18 residues. CDR3: CASSKPGLAGGGYNEQFF. The CDR3 DNA sequence: TGTGCCAGTAGCAAACCGGGACTAGCGGGAGGAGGGTACAATGAGCAGTTCTTC.

CDR3: CASNRMEDEQFF. The CDR3, as DNA: TGTGCCAGCAACCGGATGGAGGATGAGCAGTTCTTC. This chain uses TRBV2 with TRBJ2-1, with a tentative D call TRBD2 (5 bases). CDR1 and CDR2 from the germline V gene are SNHLY and FYNNEI. CDR3 length: 12 residues. The V gene lost 7 bases and the J gene lost 8 bases, with 12 bases spanning the gap. Full variable domain (rest looked up from reference TRBV2 and TRBJ2-1): EPEVTQTPSHQVTQMGQEVILRCVPISNHLYFYWYRQILGQKVEFLVSFYNNEISEKSEIFDDQFSVERPDGSNFTLKIRSTKLEDSAMYFCASNRMEDEQFFGPGTRLTVL.

The sample holds a few counts of this clonotype. This chain uses TRBV5-1 with TRBJ2-4; D is unclear. This CDR3 has 14 amino acids. Germline V gene sequence: CDR1 SGHRS, CDR2 YFSETQ. Trimming stripped 2 bases from V and 0 bases from J, with 6 bases between. The CDR3 DNA reads as TGCGCCAGCAGCTTAGGCCAAGCCAAAAACATTCAGTACTTC. Translating gives CASSLGQAKNIQYF.

The sample holds a few counts of this clonotype. This rearrangement joins TRBV15 to TRBJ1-3, with D uncertain. Trimming stripped 6 bases from V and 0 bases from J, with 12 bases between. The CDR3 has 15 residues. Germline V gene sequence: CDR1 LNHNV, CDR2 YYDKDF (reference sequence). CDR3 region: CATSSWPVSGNTIYF. In DNA form, the CDR3 reads TGTGCCACCAGTTCATGGCCCGTCTCTGGAAACACCATATATTTT.

In its sample, this clonotype was seen a few times. The chain couples TRBV29-1 to TRBJ2-5; D ambiguous. This CDR3 has 19 amino acids. V shed 4 bases and J shed 4 bases, with 31 bases lying between them. Germline values: CDR1 SQVTM, CDR2 ANQGSEA. CDR3 nucleotide sequence: TGCAGCGTTGCGAGACGGCTGACCCCAACCCTTCACCCCGGAGAGACCCAGTACTTC. It codes for CSVARRLTPTLHPGETQYF.

This clonotype was counted a few times. The chain is built from TRBV11-2 and TRBJ2-5; the match to TRBD1 covers 8 bases. The CDR3 has 15 residues. V shed 5 bases and J 5 bases; nucleotides not matched to a gene: 10. Germline V lookup: CDR1 SGHAT, CDR2 FQNNGV. CDR3 in amino acids: CASSRQDRGWETQYF. The CDR3 DNA is TGTGCCAGCAGCCGACAAGACAGGGGATGGGAGACCCAGTACTTC.

This clonotype was counted ten times or more. The chain combines TRBV7-9 with TRBJ2-2, with 7 positions matching TRBD2. The CDR3 contains 14 residues. V gave up 5 bases and J gave up 5 bases; unmatched junction bases: 5. Germline V lookup: CDR1 SEHNR, CDR2 FQNEAQ (reference sequence). The CDR3 coding sequence is TGTGCCAGCAGCCCCCAGGGAGGGACCGGGGAGCTGTTTTTT. This translates into CASSPQGGTGELFF.

The chain has TRBV5-1 and TRBJ2-1; a weak D match, TRBD1 (5 bases). The CDR3 runs to 16 residues. Trimming cost V 1 base and J 8 bases, with 19 bases left between them. Germline CDR1 reads SGHRS; CDR2 reads YFSETQ. The CDR3 region is CASSLFGAQGIDEQFF. CDR3 nucleotides: TGCGCCAGCAGCTTGTTTGGTGCGCAGGGAATAGATGAGCAGTTCTTC. Together with reference TRBV5-1 and TRBJ2-1, the CDR3 gives the full variable domain: KAGVTQTPRYLIKTRGQQVTLSCSPISGHRSVSWYQQTPGQGLQFLFEYFSETQRNKGNFPGRFSGRQFSNSRSEMNVSTLELGDSALYLCASSLFGAQGIDEQFFGPGTRLTVL.

A few counts support this clonotype. The genes are TRBV20-1 and TRBJ1-1; D uncertain. This CDR3 spans 13 amino acids. From germline, CDR1 is DFQATT and CDR2 SNEGSKA (reference sequence). CDR3 loop: CRGRASVNTEAFF. CDR3 bases: TGCAGAGGGCGGGCGTCGGTGAACACTGAAGCTTTCTTT.

This chain links TRBV29-1 with TRBJ2-5, with D unclear. V dropped 4 bases and J dropped 5 bases, with 11 bases sitting between them. From germline, CDR1 is SQVTM and CDR2 ANQGSEA. The CDR3 totals 12 residues. CDR3 sequence: CSVVGLGETQYF. CDR3 sequence (DNA): TGCAGCGTTGTGGGGTTGGGGGAGACCCAGTACTTC.

This clonotype was observed many times. The genes are TRBV7-2 and TRBJ2-1; 9 bases match TRBD1. Germline CDR1 SGHTA, CDR2 FQGNSA. The V segment lost 2 bases and the J segment 0 bases; nucleotides outside the gene matches: 2. This CDR3 comprises 16 residues. CDR3 coding DNA: TGTGCCAGCAGCTTAAGGGGACAGGGCTCCTACAATGAGCAGTTCTTC. As protein: CASSLRGQGSYNEQFF.

V usage is TRBV4-3 and J usage is TRBJ1-1, with no clear D. The CDR3 is 15 amino acids. Deletions cut 0 bases from V and 4 bases from J, with 12 bases between. The germline V gene has CDR1 LGHNA and CDR2 YSLEER. The CDR3 bases are TGCGCCAGCAGCCAAGACCCCCTTCCAGTCACTGAAGCTTTCTTT. As protein: CASSQDPLPVTEAFF.

This clonotype was seen a handful of times. The chain links TRBV29-1 to TRBJ2-7; perhaps TRBD2 as D (5 bases). Germline-derived CDR1 and CDR2 are SQVTM and ANQGSEA. Deletions cut 7 bases from V and 2 bases from J, with 18 bases between. This CDR3 has 14 amino acids. For the CDR3, the DNA is TGCAGCGCCCTTTCGGGATTGACCCCCTACGAGCAGTACTTC. As protein: CSALSGLTPYEQYF.

The rearrangement joins TRBV4-1 to TRBJ2-7; 9 bases line up with TRBD2. CDR1 and CDR2 (germline): MGHRA, YSYEKL. With 1 base clipped from V and 5 bases from J, the junction kept 6 bases outside the gene matches. This CDR3 has 15 residues. CDR3 DNA: TGCGCCAGCAGCCAAGTCAAGCTAGCGGGAAACGAGCAGTACTTC. This sequence encodes CASSQVKLAGNEQYF.

This clonotype was recorded a few times. This chain links TRBV6-2 or TRBV6-3 with TRBJ2-7; TRBD1 matches 8 bases. Germline lookup yields CDR1 MNHEY and CDR2 SVGEGT. The CDR3 has 15 residues. After removal of 5 bases from V and 3 bases from J, the junction contained 9 bases not matched to a gene. CDR3 nucleotide sequence: TGTGCCAGCAGTCCCGACAGGGGCAATTACTACGAGCAGTACTTC. This sequence encodes CASSPDRGNYYEQYF.

The chain has TRBV7-8 and TRBJ2-1; tentatively, D is TRBD1 (6 bases). CDR3 length: 13 amino acids. V lost 3 bases to trimming and J lost 9 bases, with 12 bases between them. Germline V CDR1 and CDR2: SGHVS, FQNEAQ. This chain's CDR3 is CASSFYRAREQFF. The CDR3 DNA is TGTGCCAGCAGCTTTTACAGGGCCCGTGAGCAGTTCTTC.

This clonotype was observed a few times. The chain links TRBV12-3 or TRBV12-4 to TRBJ1-6; TRBD1 is a possible D gene (6 bases). The CDR3 loop spans 16 amino acids. Trimming took 5 bases from V and 6 from J, leaving 17 bases between them. The CDR3 here is CASSPPGAGPNSPLHF. CDR3 bases: TGTGCCAGCAGTCCCCCGGGGGCAGGACCTAATTCACCCCTCCACTTT.